This entry is about one T cell receptor beta chain. No cognate antigen has been identified for it. Nothing much larger sits one base from this clone, and base qualities are not available. These data belong to a study of CD8 T cells in ankylosing spondylitis (dated by TCRdb to 2016 to 2017). For the study in its entirety: T cell receptor beta repertoires were profiled in healthy donors and ankylosing spondylitis patients so that disease-linked TCR variants could be found. Peripheral blood was sampled, and synovial fluid was additionally collected from ankylosing spondylitis patients. The whole study cohort included over a hundred healthy donors and about two dozen ankylosing spondylitis patients.

Study-level results and caveats: According to the report, matched synovial fluid samples from ankylosing spondylitis patients were significantly enriched for the disease-linked clones. Some of the motif variants had been reported before in the synovial fluid and blood of reactive arthritis patients, a finding that suggests common disease-initiation mechanisms. A TCR beta motif of 7 or 8 highly homologous amino acid variants appeared characteristic of blood from ankylosing spondylitis patients. The disease-linked clones showed a CD8+ phenotype and occurred at relatively low frequencies in peripheral blood.

Instrument used: Illumina HiSeq 2500. Quantitative 5'-RACE with molecular barcodes was the method used to prepare the TCR beta libraries. The authors processed their data as follows. To identify disease-linked TCR variants, a new computational method was used, one built on a probabilistic model of VDJ rearrangement. TCRdb reanalyzed the raw reads on its own, using fastp at Q25 for trimming and MiXCR for clone calling, and kept in-frame beta chains. A single entry per CDR3 protein holds the most common genes and DNA from its merged rows. The V and J calls were determined by TCRdb, not by the authors. The sample records 150,000 to 200,000 distinct CDR3 sequences, over 15% of which are singletons. Roughly 4% of the sample is in the top ten clones. V drops 1 base and J drops 4 bases, leaving 8 bases in between. The CDR3 goes from the cysteine to the phenylalanine over 13 residues. Here the CDR3 DNA is all that survives: 39 bases in frame from base 1. The germline V gene (reference sequence) provides CDR1 SGHNT and CDR2 YYREEE.

This clonotype originated in a male donor under 30 with ankylosing spondylitis or in good health (not recorded which). Donor details come from another sample of the same person, matched by shared clones. Material: blood, either unsorted or a sorted T cell fraction (not recorded which). This sequence uses TRBV5-4 and TRBJ1-1; the D gene remains uncertain. The CDR3 reads as follows: CASSLRGGTEAFF. The nucleotides are TGTGCCAGCAGCTTGCGGGGTGGCACTGAAGCTTTCTTT.